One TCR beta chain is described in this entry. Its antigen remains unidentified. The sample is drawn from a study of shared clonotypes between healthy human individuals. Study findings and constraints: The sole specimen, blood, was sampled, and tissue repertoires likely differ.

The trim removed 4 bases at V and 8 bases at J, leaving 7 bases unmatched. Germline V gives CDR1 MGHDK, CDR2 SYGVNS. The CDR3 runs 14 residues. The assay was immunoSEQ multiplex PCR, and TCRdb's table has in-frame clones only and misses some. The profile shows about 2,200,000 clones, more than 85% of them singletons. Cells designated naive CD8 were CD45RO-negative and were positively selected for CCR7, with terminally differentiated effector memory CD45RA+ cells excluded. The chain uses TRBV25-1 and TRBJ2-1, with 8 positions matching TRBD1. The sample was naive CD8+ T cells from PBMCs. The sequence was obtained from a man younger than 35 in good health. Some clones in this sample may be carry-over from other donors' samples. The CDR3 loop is CASSGQGAGDEQFF. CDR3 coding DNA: TGTGCCAGCAGTGGGCAGGGGGCTGGGGATGAGCAGTTCTTC.